This TCR beta chain appears in the sequencing data of a study of T-cell reconstitution after alpha-beta-depleted transplantation in children. Study observations and caveats: After one year, T-cell counts and TCRbeta diversity mostly came from new T cells. Where alpha-beta T cells came from about two months after transplant was reportedly several hundred expanded graft clones. Surviving thymic progenitors and recipient T cells were the source of high TCRbeta diversity at day 60 in some patients.

Construction of the TCRbeta library involved unique molecular identifiers. MiXCR, run by TCRdb on the PCR reads, gives a single entry per CDR3 protein. The table shows fewer than 550,000 distinct CDR3 sequences, with around 10% occurring only once. On this clonotype itself: The antigen remains unidentified.

This CDR3 spans 12 amino acids. V was trimmed by 6 bases and J by 12 bases, leaving 17 bases between them. The germline gives CDR1 DFQATT, CDR2 SNEGSKA (reference sequence). The receptor was derived from a female patient between 2 and 10 years old who had a stem cell transplant for aplastic anemia, so the T cells may come from the graft donor. The source material was PBMCs, mostly from graft donor cells, sampled 180 days after TCRalphabeta/CD19-depleted stem cell transplant. The chain has TRBV20-1 and TRBJ1-4; no reliable D call. CDR3: CSAKEFFGELFF. In DNA form, the CDR3 reads TGCAGTGCGAAGGAATTCTTTGGAGAACTGTTTTTT.